Below, one T cell receptor beta chain is given with its context. No cell fractionation was done, so the repertoire covers all unsorted peripheral blood T cells. The sample belongs to a study of HIV-infected patients and healthy controls. Whole-study context: CD8 counts did not change consistently during early therapy; the CD4:CD8 ratio climbed slightly.

Alpha and beta constant-region primers primed reverse transcription of around 500 ng RNA. Alpha and beta chain libraries were made separately by chain-specific third strand synthesis with multiplexing indices. Two random hexamers, added before amplification and joined, formed each molecule's 12-nucleotide barcode. TCRdb analysed the 5' RACE reads with MiXCR anew, one entry per CDR3 protein. The table records thousands of distinct CDR3 sequences, 9.3% of them present only once. This CDR3 region has 13 residues. The germline V gene encodes CDR1 SGHDT and CDR2 YYEEEE. Trimming left V 1 base short and J 3 bases short, with 7 bases between.

The source was blood, collected before antiretroviral therapy. The TCR comes from an adult with HIV infection. This sequence joins TRBV5-6 and TRBJ2-5; D possibly corresponds to TRBD2 (5 bases). The CDR3 loop reads CASSLSAEETQYF. The CDR3 DNA is TGTGCCAGCAGCTTGTCAGCGGAAGAGACCCAGTACTTC. The full variable domain, with the rest looked up from reference TRBV5-6 and TRBJ2-5, is DAGVTQSPTHLIKTRGQQVTLRCSPKSGHDTVSWYQQALGQGPQFIFQYYEEEERQRGNFPDRFSGHQFPNYSSELNVNALLLGDSALYLCASSLSAEETQYFGPGTRLLVL.